The 32 T cell receptor beta chains below come from one sample, sequenced in a study of CD8 T cells in ankylosing spondylitis. Broader study findings: Ankylosing spondylitis blood appeared to be characterized by a TCR beta motif of 8 or 9 highly homologous variants.

From the 5' RACE reads, TCRdb called clonotypes with MiXCR, one entry per CDR3 protein. The sample yields some 220,000 distinct CDR3 sequences, 6% to 8.5% seen once. No cognate antigen is known for these TCRs. The sequenced material came from blood, either unsorted or a sorted T cell fraction (not recorded which). The source of these receptors is a male donor with ankylosing spondylitis.

Ten or more counts support this clonotype. This chain joins TRBV7-9 and TRBJ1-2; 9 positions agree with TRBD1. Trimming at V came to 5 bases and at J to 8 bases, leaving 6 bases not matched to a gene. Germline V gives CDR1 SEHNR, CDR2 FQNEAQ (reference sequence). The CDR3 extends over 13 amino acids. Here the CDR3 DNA reads TGTGCCAGCAGCACGACAGGGGGTCGAGGCTACACCTTC. Translated, it gives CASSTTGGRGYTF.

This clonotype was detected many times. This chain uses TRBV12-3 or TRBV12-4 with TRBJ1-2; the D is unclear. V was trimmed by 5 bases and J by 0 bases, leaving 7 bases between them. The CDR3 loop spans 13 amino acids. CDR3 DNA: TGTGCCAGCAGTGCGGGGTCTAACTATGGCTACACCTTC. Translating gives CASSAGSNYGYTF.

The sample holds many counts of this clonotype. The chain carries TRBV9 and TRBJ2-1; TRBD1 or TRBD2 may be the D gene (6 bases each). Germline V gives CDR1 SGDLS, CDR2 YYNGEE. This CDR3 region has 13 residues. The germline V and J ends were trimmed by 0 bases and 7 bases, with 8 bases remaining between them. The CDR3 bases are TGTGCCAGCAGCGTAGGAGGGGGGAATGAGCAGTTCTTC. Translating gives CASSVGGGNEQFF.

This clonotype appeared a few times. Here the CDR3 reads CSVERTEETQYF. Written as DNA, the CDR3 is TGCAGCGTTGAAAGGACGGAAGAGACCCAGTACTTC. The chain recombines TRBV29-1 with TRBJ2-5; D unresolved. The CDR3 has 12 amino acids. The germline CDR1 and CDR2 sequences are SQVTM and ANQGSEA. Trimming stripped 2 bases from V and 3 bases from J, with 7 bases between.

This clonotype was counted ten times or more. The rearrangement joins TRBV2 to TRBJ2-2; D remains unclear. CDR3 length: 17 residues. Germline V CDR1 and CDR2: SNHLY, FYNNEI. The ends were cut back, 0 bases at V and 0 bases at J, with 11 bases in the middle. The CDR3 nucleotides are TGTGCCAGCAGTGAAGCGTTTGAGGTTACGAACACCGGGGAGCTGTTTTTT. Residues: CASSEAFEVTNTGELFF. Together with reference TRBV2 and TRBJ2-2, the CDR3 gives the full variable domain: EPEVTQTPSHQVTQMGQEVILRCVPISNHLYFYWYRQILGQKVEFLVSFYNNEISEKSEIFDDQFSVERPDGSNFTLKIRSTKLEDSAMYFCASSEAFEVTNTGELFFGEGSRLTVL.

This clonotype has ten or more counts. The V call is TRBV14, the J call TRBJ1-5, with D hard to call. V lost 1 base and J 5 bases, leaving 6 bases between the germline ends. The CDR3 sequence is 13 residues long. Germline V gene sequence: CDR1 SGHDN, CDR2 FVKESK. The CDR3 region is CASSQGYDQPQHF. The CDR3 DNA reads as TGTGCCAGCAGCCAAGGTTATGATCAGCCCCAGCATTTT.

This chain joins TRBV29-1 and TRBJ2-1; 7 bases align to TRBD2. The length of the CDR3 is 16 residues. Per germline, CDR1 SQVTM and CDR2 ANQGSEA. The V gene end was trimmed by 7 bases and the J gene end by 0 bases; junction bases not matched to a gene: 12. Here the CDR3 DNA reads TGCAGCGCTGTGGGAGGGTTTGTCGGCTCCTACAATGAGCAGTTCTTC. Encoded protein: CSAVGGFVGSYNEQFF.

This clonotype came up many times. This chain joins TRBV5-1 and TRBJ2-5; tentative D call: TRBD1 (6 bases). V shed 4 bases and J shed 1 base, with 14 bases lying between them. The germline V gene encodes CDR1 SGHRS and CDR2 YFSETQ. This CDR3 is 15 amino acids long. DNA of the CDR3: TGCGCCAGCAGCCCCGGGACAACGGGCCAAGAGACCCAGTACTTC. Encoded protein: CASSPGTTGQETQYF.

The sample holds a few counts of this clonotype. The genes are TRBV20-1 and TRBJ1-4; no clear D. Germline loops: CDR1 DFQATT, CDR2 SNEGSKA (reference sequence). This CDR3 region has 14 residues. Trimming left V 1 base short and J 5 bases short, with 11 bases between. The CDR3 loop reads CSARVTGLNEKLFF. The CDR3 coding sequence is TGCAGTGCTAGAGTTACGGGCCTGAATGAAAAACTGTTTTTT.

The table lists this clonotype with a few counts. The V call is TRBV20-1, the J call TRBJ2-1, with TRBD1 identical over 7 bases. The CDR3 is 14 amino acids. Germline loops: CDR1 DFQATT, CDR2 SNEGSKA (reference sequence). V shed 1 base, J shed 7 bases, and the junction held 7 bases outside the gene matches. CDR3 protein: CSARVSQGVNEQFF. The CDR3 DNA is TGCAGTGCTAGAGTCTCTCAGGGGGTGAATGAGCAGTTCTTC.

This clonotype turned up a few times. V gene TRBV4-2 combines with J gene TRBJ1-2; D is undetermined. V was cut by 3 bases and J by 2 bases, with 10 bases left in between. This CDR3 has 14 amino acids. Germline V gene sequence: CDR1 LGHNA, CDR2 YNFKEQ. Here the CDR3 reads CASSHPNPNYGYTF. CDR3 DNA sequence: TGTGCCAGCAGCCATCCAAACCCAAACTATGGCTACACCTTC.

A remark on this clonotype: This may be a read error, as it is one base from a much larger clone. This sequence joins TRBV4-3 and TRBJ2-3; D is unclear. Germline values: CDR1 LGHNA, CDR2 YSLEER. The CDR3 spans 14 residues. The CDR3 loop reads CVSSQDWGTDTQYF. DNA for the CDR3: TGCGTCAGCAGCCAAGATTGGGGAACAGATACGCAGTATTTT.

This clonotype was recorded at least ten times. CDR3 sequence: CAILGTDPSTDTQYF. The CDR3 DNA follows: TGTGCCATCCTTGGGACGGATCCTAGCACAGATACGCAGTATTTT. The chain uses TRBV10-3 and TRBJ2-3; D tentatively reads TRBD1 or TRBD2 (5 bases each). The CDR3 runs to 15 residues. V lost 8 bases, J lost 0 bases, and 15 bases lay in between. Germline V CDR1 and CDR2: ENHRY, SYGVKD.

The V call is TRBV28, the J call TRBJ1-2; D remains unclear. The CDR3 contains 14 residues. V was clipped by 2 bases and J by 4 bases, with 11 bases between them. Germline V lookup: CDR1 MDHEN, CDR2 SYDVKM. CDR3 nucleotides: TGTGCCAGCAGTTTAATCATGGAATTCTATGGCTACACCTTC. Translating it yields CASSLIMEFYGYTF.

This clonotype showed up many times. The chain is built from TRBV29-1 and TRBJ1-2; D unresolved. The V gene lost 8 bases and the J gene lost 0 bases, with 13 bases spanning the gap. The length of the CDR3 is 13 residues. The V gene's germline CDR1 is SQVTM and CDR2 ANQGSEA. CDR3 bases: TGCAGCATGCCTTCTGACGCTAACTATGGCTACACCTTC. It translates to CSMPSDANYGYTF.

This clonotype was seen many times. The chain recombines TRBV2 with TRBJ1-2, with TRBD1 identical over 9 bases. Germline loops: CDR1 SNHLY, CDR2 FYNNEI. The ends lost 10 bases at V and 1 base at J; junction bases unmatched: 7. The CDR3 extends over 14 amino acids. The CDR3 DNA sequence: TGTGCCATCTACAGGGGGCGCGATAACTATGGCTACACCTTC. Translating gives CAIYRGRDNYGYTF.

This clonotype has a handful of counts. The rearrangement links TRBV15 to TRBJ2-3; 9 positions match TRBD2. CDR1 and CDR2 (germline): LNHNV, YYDKDF (reference sequence). The junction had 4 bases not matched to a gene; V was cut back by 3 bases and J by 0 bases. The length of the CDR3 is 16 residues. As DNA, the CDR3 is TGTGCCACCAGCAGTGGGACTAGCAGTAGCACAGATACGCAGTATTTT. This translates into CATSSGTSSSTDTQYF.

This clonotype was detected ten times or more. V gene TRBV5-6 combines with J gene TRBJ2-1, with D unclear. The CDR3 runs to 13 residues. Germline lookup yields CDR1 SGHDT and CDR2 YYEEEE. The germline V and J ends were trimmed by 1 base and 4 bases, with 6 bases remaining between them. CDR3 bases: TGTGCCAGCAGCTTGTACTATTACAATGAGCAGTTCTTC. Translation: CASSLYYYNEQFF.

This clonotype has a count of ten or more. The V gene is TRBV7-9, the J gene TRBJ2-7; 9 positions match TRBD2. The CDR3 is made up of 16 amino acids. CDR1 is SEHNR, CDR2 FQNEAQ, per germline (reference sequence). V gave up 0 bases and J gave up 2 bases; unmatched junction bases: 5. CDR3 protein: CASSLAGTSLTYEQYF. In DNA form, the CDR3 reads TGTGCCAGCAGCTTAGCGGGGACTAGCTTAACCTACGAGCAGTACTTC.

The table lists this clonotype with a few counts. This chain connects TRBV3-1 to TRBJ2-1; 9 positions agree with TRBD2. V was clipped by 4 bases and J by 1 base; unmatched bases: 5. The CDR3 loop spans 16 amino acids. The germline CDR1 and CDR2 sequences are LGHDT and YNNKEL (reference sequence). The CDR3 region has the DNA TGTGCCAGCAGCCTCATAGCGGGAGTTTCCTACAATGAGCAGTTCTTC. It is translated as CASSLIAGVSYNEQFF.

The genes are TRBV24-1 and TRBJ2-1, with 7 bases identical to TRBD2. V shed 3 bases, J shed 2 bases, and the junction held 9 bases outside the gene matches. CDR3 length equals 17 residues. Germline CDR1 KGHDR, CDR2 SFDVKD. The CDR3 protein is CATSDPSAGTPYNEQFF. The CDR3 bases are TGTGCCACCAGTGATCCTTCAGCGGGAACTCCCTACAATGAGCAGTTCTTC.

The table lists this clonotype with many counts. This sequence joins TRBV27 and TRBJ2-3; 14 nucleotides line up with TRBD2. In germline, CDR1 is MNHEY, CDR2 SMNVEV (reference sequence). The CDR3 totals 14 residues. The V segment lost 6 bases and the J segment 4 bases; nucleotides outside the gene matches: 0. CDR3 sequence reads: CASRGLAGADTQYF. As DNA, the CDR3 is TGTGCCAGCAGGGGACTAGCGGGAGCAGATACGCAGTATTTT.

This clonotype appeared a few times. DNA for the CDR3: TGCGCCAGCAGCTTGATATACGGATCCTACGAGCAGTACTTC. This encodes CASSLIYGSYEQYF. The V call is TRBV5-1, the J call TRBJ2-7; D gene uncertain. Per germline, CDR1 SGHRS and CDR2 YFSETQ. V lost 1 base, J lost 1 base, and 9 bases lay in between. This CDR3 spans 14 amino acids.

This clonotype was observed a handful of times. This rearrangement joins TRBV6-5 to TRBJ1-2; D may be TRBD1 (5 bases). The CDR3 has 16 residues. The germline V and J ends were trimmed by 0 bases and 5 bases, with 16 bases remaining between them. The germline V gene has CDR1 MNHEY and CDR2 SVGAGI. The CDR3 nucleotides read TGTGCCAGCAGTTACTCGACTGAAGGGGAGGAGTATGGCTACACCTTC. Translating gives CASSYSTEGEEYGYTF.

This clonotype was recorded many times. The chain employs TRBV12-3 or TRBV12-4 and TRBJ2-5; a weak D match, TRBD1 (6 bases). CDR3 length equals 14 residues. Trimming removed 2 bases at V and 4 bases at J, with 11 bases between. CDR3 bases: TGTGCCAGCAGTTTATCTGCGACAGGAGAGACCCAGTACTTC. Protein: CASSLSATGETQYF.

This clonotype came up many times. This chain joins TRBV6-6 and TRBJ2-2, with unresolved D. V was clipped by 7 bases and J by 8 bases, with 8 bases between them. Per the germline V gene, CDR1 is MNHNY and CDR2 is SVGAGI (reference sequence). The CDR3 totals 11 residues. The CDR3 DNA reads as TGTGCCAGCACCAGAACAGGGGAGCTGTTTTTT. It is translated as CASTRTGELFF.

This clonotype was seen only a few times. V gene TRBV7-3 combines with J gene TRBJ2-1; D gene ambiguous. Germline CDR1 SGHTA, CDR2 FQGTGA. The V gene lost 2 bases and the J gene lost 6 bases, with 14 bases spanning the gap. The CDR3 spans 15 residues. The DNA for the CDR3 is TGTGCCAGCAGCTTAGGTTTGGGGATGGTCAATGAGCAGTTCTTC. Protein product: CASSLGLGMVNEQFF.

The genes are TRBV7-9 and TRBJ1-1; 10 bases agree with TRBD1. Per germline, CDR1 SEHNR and CDR2 FQNEAQ (reference sequence). The V gene end was trimmed by 1 base and the J gene end by 12 bases; junction bases not matched to a gene: 2. The CDR3 is made up of 12 amino acids. This CDR3 is CASSLGTGGSFF. As DNA, the CDR3 is TGTGCCAGCAGCTTAGGGACAGGGGGGTCTTTCTTT.

This clonotype has just a few counts. DNA for the CDR3: TGTGCCAGCAGTTCAGCATATGAGCAGTTCTTC. Its protein product is CASSSAYEQFF. V is TRBV27 and J is TRBJ2-1; D gene unclear. The CDR3 extends over 11 amino acids. Trimming shortened V by 4 bases and J by 8 bases, and 6 bases separated the two germline ends. Germline CDR1 MNHEY, CDR2 SMNVEV (reference sequence).

This clonotype was seen ten or more times. The chain has TRBV5-1 and TRBJ2-2; 7 bases are shared with TRBD1. CDR1 and CDR2 from the germline V gene are SGHRS and YFSETQ. J lost 8 bases, V lost 3 bases, and 7 bases had no gene match. This CDR3 comprises 14 residues. CDR3 nucleotides: TGCGCCAGCAGCTATAGACAGGGTGCAGGGGAGCTGTTTTTT. Its translation: CASSYRQGAGELFF.

At least ten counts were recorded for this clonotype. The V call is TRBV6-2 or TRBV6-3, the J call TRBJ2-1; 12 nucleotides align to TRBD2. V was pared by 5 bases and J by 2 bases, with 7 bases of the junction left unmatched. Per the germline V gene, CDR1 is MNHEY and CDR2 is SVGEGT. The CDR3 extends over 17 amino acids. The CDR3: CASSATSGRPPYNEQFF. The CDR3 bases are TGTGCCAGCAGTGCGACTAGCGGGAGACCCCCCTACAATGAGCAGTTCTTC.

CDR3 bases: TGTGCCAGCAGTTACTCCACGAACACTGAAGCTTTCTTT. Residues: CASSYSTNTEAFF. J is TRBJ1-1 and V is TRBV27; no definite D call. The germline V and J ends were trimmed by 4 bases and 1 base, with 7 bases remaining between them. The CDR3 has 13 residues. Per germline, CDR1 MNHEY and CDR2 SMNVEV (reference sequence).